A selection of T cell receptor beta chains follows, all from one sample in a study of T cells after yellow fever vaccination. Each CDR3 protein gets one entry after TCRdb re-called the 5' RACE reads with MiXCR. The table lists hundreds of thousands of distinct CDR3 sequences, about 14% of them singletons. Specimen: PBMCs, collected on the day of the yellow fever booster vaccination. The origin of the receptors is a man aged 30-40 years who received the YFV17D yellow fever vaccine. Both conserved end residues are part of each CDR3. The D gene is left open where the match is weak.

j_call | d_call | v_call | cdr3_aa
TRBJ1-1 | NA | TRBV5-5 | CASSPGGRRTEAFF
TRBJ2-1 | TRBD2 | TRBV6-1 | CASRGLAGYNEQFF
TRBJ2-1 | NA | TRBV30 | CAWSGQKSSYNEQFF
TRBJ2-7 | NA | TRBV4-1 | CASSQTTLTTYEQYF
TRBJ2-7 | NA | TRBV15 | CATSRDEGRQGGEQYF
TRBJ2-1 | NA | TRBV5-4 | CASSDDRGVDKNEQFF
TRBJ1-2 | TRBD1 | TRBV29-1 | CSVTLTGLHGYTF
TRBJ2-6 | TRBD1 | TRBV29-1 | CSVDTGAGANVLTF
TRBJ2-3 | NA | TRBV4-3 | CASSQVPVRESPDTQYF
TRBJ2-3 | NA | TRBV18 | CASSPIQVTDTQYF
TRBJ2-7 | NA | TRBV5-5 | CATESQRGEQYF
TRBJ1-4 | TRBD1 | TRBV5-6 | CASSRQGKNEKLFF
TRBJ2-7 | NA | TRBV6-5 | CASSYVFGSSYEQYF
TRBJ2-2 | NA | TRBV12-3/TRBV12-4 | CASRGLGGGELFF
TRBJ2-5 | NA | TRBV20-1 | CSVWTGQETQYF
TRBJ2-1 | NA | TRBV4-3 | CASSQGPSSYNEQFF
TRBJ2-5 | NA | TRBV7-2 | CASSSQVRETQYF
TRBJ2-1 | NA | TRBV15 | CATSAGLQRNEQFF
TRBJ2-7 | TRBD2 | TRBV28 | CASSYSGLAGSYEQYF
TRBJ2-1 | TRBD2 | TRBV7-3 | CASSLTSAYNEQFF
TRBJ2-1 | NA | TRBV7-9 | CASSFGQGAIPSLLF
TRBJ1-5 | NA | TRBV12-3/TRBV12-4 | CASTTRAGVNQPQHF
TRBJ1-2 | NA | TRBV29-1 | CSVEVPRAYGYTF
TRBJ2-1 | NA | TRBV20-1 | CSAERGHNEQFF
TRBJ2-3 | TRBD1 | TRBV29-1 | CSEGQGRDTQYF
TRBJ2-1 | NA | TRBV19 | CASSDLDFRSYNEQFF
TRBJ2-7 | NA | TRBV2 | CASSFQGTRNYEQYF
TRBJ2-7 | TRBD1 | TRBV18 | CASSPSPGGNYEQYF
TRBJ2-1 | NA | TRBV5-4 | CASSPTSHVSSYNEQFF
TRBJ2-7 | TRBD1 | TRBV4-3 | CASSQGWDRSYEQYF
TRBJ1-4 | NA | TRBV2 | CASRRGHVEKLFF
TRBJ2-3 | TRBD2 | TRBV13 | CASSRGLAGGRNTDTQYF
TRBJ2-7 | TRBD2 | TRBV6-5 | CASRRLADSYEQYF
TRBJ2-7 | NA | TRBV28 | CASSKGALPRSYEQYF
TRBJ2-3 | NA | TRBV19 | CASSPFGSAPPETQYF
TRBJ2-5 | TRBD1 | TRBV11-2 | CASTFGTGQETQYF
TRBJ2-7 | NA | TRBV5-1 | CASSFSASRVSYEQYF
TRBJ2-2 | TRBD2 | TRBV27 | CASSLWGGNTGELFF
TRBJ2-7 | TRBD2 | TRBV20-1 | CVGRRASVSYEQYF
TRBJ2-3 | NA | TRBV19 | CASSISRDIAGDTQYF
TRBJ2-1 | TRBD1 | TRBV4-3 | CASSQERTGGRGEQFF
TRBJ1-1 | NA | TRBV29-1 | CSGAVRNTEAFF
TRBJ2-5 | NA | TRBV12-3/TRBV12-4 | CASSHRDPGETQYF
TRBJ1-1 | NA | TRBV6-4 | CVTGMKMRVNTEAFF
TRBJ2-2 | NA | TRBV28 | CASSTTNGVGELFF
TRBJ2-1 | TRBD2 | TRBV18 | CASSPSGRAVGEQFF
TRBJ1-2 | TRBD1 | TRBV20-1 | CSAVGQGYGYTF
TRBJ2-7 | TRBD1 | TRBV10-3 | CAISESISQGAYEQYF
TRBJ2-7 | TRBD1 | TRBV4-3 | CASSRTAGDSSYEQYF
TRBJ2-1 | NA | TRBV9 | CASSVETSSYEQFF
TRBJ2-1 | TRBD2 | TRBV7-9 | CASSFGLAGPTDNEQFF
TRBJ1-5 | NA | TRBV2 | CASSEWGASNQPQHF
TRBJ2-7 | TRBD1 | TRBV9 | CASSLWDSGNEQYF
TRBJ2-1 | NA | TRBV10-2 | CASSQTIARYEQFF
TRBJ2-5 | NA | TRBV12-3/TRBV12-4 | CASSSVAVSQETQYF